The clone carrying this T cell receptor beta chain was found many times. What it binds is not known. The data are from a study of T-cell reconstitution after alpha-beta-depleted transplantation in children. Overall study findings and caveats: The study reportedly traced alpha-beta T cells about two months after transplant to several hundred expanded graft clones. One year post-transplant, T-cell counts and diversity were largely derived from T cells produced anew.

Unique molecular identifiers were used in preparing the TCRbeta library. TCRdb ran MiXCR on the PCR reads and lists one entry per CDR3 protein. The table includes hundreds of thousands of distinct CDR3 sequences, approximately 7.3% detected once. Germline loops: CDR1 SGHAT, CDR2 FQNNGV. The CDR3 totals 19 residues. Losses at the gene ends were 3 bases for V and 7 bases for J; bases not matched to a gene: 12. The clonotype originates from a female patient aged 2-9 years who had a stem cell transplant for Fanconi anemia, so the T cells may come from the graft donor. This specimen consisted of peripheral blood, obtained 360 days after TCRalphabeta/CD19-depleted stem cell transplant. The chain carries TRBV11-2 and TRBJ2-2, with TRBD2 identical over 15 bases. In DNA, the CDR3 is TGTGCCAGCAGCTTCGTCCCGGGACTAGCGGGAGGAGTTTTCGGGGAGCTGTTTTTT. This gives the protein CASSFVPGLAGGVFGELFF.